The clone carrying this TCR beta chain was counted between two and nine times. What it binds is not known. The source of the sample is a study of beta chain features in type 1 diabetes. CDR1 is SQVTM, CDR2 ANQGSEA, per germline. V lost 4 bases and J lost 4, with 13 bases in between. The CDR3 runs to 13 residues. Whole-study findings and limits: The study found moderately but significantly shorter TCRB CDR3s in all four CD4+ subsets of Type 1 diabetes patients.

Reverse transcribing all isolated RNA meant expressed TCRB transcripts were sequenced. The repertoire was sequenced with immunoSEQ multiplex PCR; TCRdb's copy has only in-frame clones and lacks some. The table lists hundreds of thousands of clones, under 13% of them singletons. The specimen sequenced was naive CD4+ T cells from blood. The rearrangement uses TRBV29-1 and TRBJ2-5; D is uncertain. The sequence derives from a man aged 25 to 40 with type 1 diabetes. The CDR3 protein is CSVGLGVGETQYF. Here the CDR3 DNA reads TGCAGCGTTGGGCTGGGCGTGGGAGAGACCCAGTACTTC.